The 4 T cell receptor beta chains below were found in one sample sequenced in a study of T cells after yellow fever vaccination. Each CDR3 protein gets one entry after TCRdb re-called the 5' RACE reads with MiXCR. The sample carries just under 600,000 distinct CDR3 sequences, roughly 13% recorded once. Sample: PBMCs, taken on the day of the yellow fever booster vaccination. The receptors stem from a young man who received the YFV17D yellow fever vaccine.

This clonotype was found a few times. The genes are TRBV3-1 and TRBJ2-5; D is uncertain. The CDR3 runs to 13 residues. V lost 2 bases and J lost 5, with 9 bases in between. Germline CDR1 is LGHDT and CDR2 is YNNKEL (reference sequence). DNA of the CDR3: TGTGCCAGCAGCCAAAAGAGCCGGGAGACCCAGTACTTC. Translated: CASSQKSRETQYF.

The CDR3 loop reads CSPRDRKISPLHF. DNA of the CDR3: TGCAGCCCCCGGGACAGGAAGATTTCACCCCTCCACTTT. The chain couples TRBV29-1 to TRBJ1-6; TRBD1 matches 8 bases. V lost 8 bases, J lost 9 bases, and 9 bases stayed unmatched. The CDR3 loop spans 13 amino acids. The germline gives CDR1 SQVTM, CDR2 ANQGSEA.

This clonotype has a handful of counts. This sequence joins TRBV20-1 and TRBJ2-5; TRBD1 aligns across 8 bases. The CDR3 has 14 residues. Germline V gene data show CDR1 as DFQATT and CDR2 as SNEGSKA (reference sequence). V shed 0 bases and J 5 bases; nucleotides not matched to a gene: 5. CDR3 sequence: CSARDGQGLETQYF. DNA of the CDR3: TGCAGTGCTAGAGACGGACAGGGCCTCGAGACCCAGTACTTC.

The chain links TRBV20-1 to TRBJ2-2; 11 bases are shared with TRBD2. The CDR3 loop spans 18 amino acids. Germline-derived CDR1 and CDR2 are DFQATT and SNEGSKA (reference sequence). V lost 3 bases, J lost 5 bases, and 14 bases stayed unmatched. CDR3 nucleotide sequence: TGCAGTGCTAGGGTCTTTACTAGCGGGAGCTCGGGTACCGGGGAGCTGTTTTTT. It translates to CSARVFTSGSSGTGELFF.